This T cell receptor beta chain is drawn from a study of T-cell reconstitution after alpha-beta-depleted transplantation in children. Preparation of the TCRbeta library involved a method that used unique molecular identifiers. One entry per CDR3 protein results from TCRdb running MiXCR on the PCR reads. This sample yields roughly 500,000 distinct CDR3 sequences, of which 32% are seen a single time; under 3% belongs to the top ten. In this sample, this clonotype turned up a few times. With V trimmed by 5 bases and J by 0 bases, 5 bases remained unmatched. This CDR3 spans 16 amino acids. CDR1 is SGHRS, CDR2 YFSETQ, per germline.

This specimen was PBMCs from the stem cell graft donor, taken from the stem cell graft. The genes are TRBV5-1 and TRBJ2-2; TRBD2 matches at 9 bases. The TCR was taken from a human donor who donated a stem cell graft to a child with aplastic anemia. This chain's CDR3 is CASSSSGRPNTGELFF. The CDR3 nucleotides are TGCGCCAGCAGTTCCAGCGGGAGGCCGAACACCGGGGAGCTGTTTTTT.